Below are 5 T cell receptor beta chains sequenced from a single sample in a study of cytomegalovirus exposure and HLA in healthy donors. Some clones are missing from TCRdb's copy, which holds only in-frame ones; the method was immunoSEQ multiplex PCR. The repertoire includes about 120,000 clones, roughly 95% of them detected once, and 1.5% to 2% sits in the top ten. The source material was PBMCs. These receptors all come from a man younger than 30 in good health and CMV-seronegative.

V gene TRBV28 combines with J gene TRBJ2-7; TRBD2 is a possible D gene (6 bases). The length of the CDR3 is 14 residues. V lost 2 bases and J lost 10, with 18 bases in between. Germline V lookup: CDR1 MDHEN, CDR2 SYDVKM. CDR3 sequence reads: CASSLRGSGSLQYF. In DNA, the CDR3 is TGTGCCAGCAGTTTACGCGGTAGCGGATCCCTTCAGTACTTC.

The genes are TRBV4-3 and TRBJ1-4, with TRBD1 matching 9 bases. In germline, CDR1 is LGHNA, CDR2 YSLEER. The CDR3 totals 18 residues. J lost 6 bases, V lost 0 bases, and 11 bases had no gene match. CDR3 DNA: TGCGCCAGCAGCCAAGATTTCGGGACAGGGTATGGCGATGAAAAACTGTTTTTT. Encoded protein: CASSQDFGTGYGDEKLFF.

J is TRBJ2-7 and V is TRBV25-1; TRBD2 aligns across 15 bases. This CDR3 has 16 residues. CDR1 is MGHDK, CDR2 SYGVNS, per germline. V shed 2 bases, J shed 6 bases, and the junction held 5 bases outside the gene matches. CDR3 nucleotide sequence: TGTGCCAGCAGTGAACCCGGACTAGCGGGAGGGCTCGAGCAGTACTTC. It encodes CASSEPGLAGGLEQYF.

The chain combines TRBV9 with TRBJ1-3; TRBD1 matches 7 bases. The V segment lost 2 bases and the J segment 0 bases; nucleotides outside the gene matches: 5. Germline V lookup: CDR1 SGDLS, CDR2 YYNGEE. The CDR3 has 16 residues. The CDR3 sequence is CASSVPAGGSGNTIYF. For the CDR3, the DNA is TGTGCCAGCAGCGTCCCTGCAGGGGGCTCTGGAAACACCATATATTTT.

The chain is built from TRBV5-4 and TRBJ1-4, with 7 bases lining up with TRBD1. V lost 4 bases and J lost 5; bases outside the gene matches: 8. In germline, CDR1 is SGHNT, CDR2 YYREEE (reference sequence). CDR3 length equals 15 residues. The CDR3 DNA sequence: TGTGCCAGCAGCAAAGACAGGGTGGGGAATGAAAAACTGTTTTTT. Its translation is CASSKDRVGNEKLFF.